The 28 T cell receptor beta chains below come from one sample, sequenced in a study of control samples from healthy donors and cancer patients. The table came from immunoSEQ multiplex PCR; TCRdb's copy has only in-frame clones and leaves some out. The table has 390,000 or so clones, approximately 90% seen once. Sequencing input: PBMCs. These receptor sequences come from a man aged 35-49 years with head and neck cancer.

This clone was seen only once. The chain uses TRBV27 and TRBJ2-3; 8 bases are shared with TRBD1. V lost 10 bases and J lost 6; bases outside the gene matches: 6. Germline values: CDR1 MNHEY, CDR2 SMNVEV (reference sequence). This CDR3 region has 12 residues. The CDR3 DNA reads TGTGCCACCTTAAGGACAGGGGATACGCAGTATTTT. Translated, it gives CATLRTGDTQYF.

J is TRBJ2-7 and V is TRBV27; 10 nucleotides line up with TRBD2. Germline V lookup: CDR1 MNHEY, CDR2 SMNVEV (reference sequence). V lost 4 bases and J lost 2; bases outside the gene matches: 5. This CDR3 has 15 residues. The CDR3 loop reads CASSSLAGFPYEQYF. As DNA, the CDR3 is TGTGCCAGCAGTTCACTAGCGGGATTCCCCTACGAGCAGTACTTC.

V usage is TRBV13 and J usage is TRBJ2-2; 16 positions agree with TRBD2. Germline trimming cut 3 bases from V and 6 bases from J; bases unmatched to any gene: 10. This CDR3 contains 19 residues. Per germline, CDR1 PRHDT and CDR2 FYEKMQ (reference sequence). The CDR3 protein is CASSFASGTSGGAAGELFF. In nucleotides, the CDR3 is TGTGCCAGCAGCTTTGCCTCGGGGACTAGCGGGGGGGCCGCCGGGGAGCTGTTTTTT.

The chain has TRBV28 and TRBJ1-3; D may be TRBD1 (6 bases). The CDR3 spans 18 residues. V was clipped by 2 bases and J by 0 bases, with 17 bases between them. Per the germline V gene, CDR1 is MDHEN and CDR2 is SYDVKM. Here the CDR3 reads CASSLGIPGQNSGNTIYF. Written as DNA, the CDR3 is TGTGCCAGCAGTTTAGGGATCCCGGGACAAAACTCTGGAAACACCATATATTTT.

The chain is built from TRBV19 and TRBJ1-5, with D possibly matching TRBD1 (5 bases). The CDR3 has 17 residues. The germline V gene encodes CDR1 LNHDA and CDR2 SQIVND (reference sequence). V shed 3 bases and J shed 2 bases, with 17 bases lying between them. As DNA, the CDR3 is TGTGCCAGTAGTATCCCGCGGGACCGAAGAGGCAATCAGCCCCAGCATTTT. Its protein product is CASSIPRDRRGNQPQHF.

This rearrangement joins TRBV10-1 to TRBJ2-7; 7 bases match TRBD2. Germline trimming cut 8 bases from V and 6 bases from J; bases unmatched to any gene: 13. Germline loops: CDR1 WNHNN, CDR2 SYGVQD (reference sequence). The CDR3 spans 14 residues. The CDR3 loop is CASSPSGREGEQYF. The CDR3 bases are TGCGCCAGCTCACCCTCCGGCAGGGAGGGCGAGCAGTACTTC.

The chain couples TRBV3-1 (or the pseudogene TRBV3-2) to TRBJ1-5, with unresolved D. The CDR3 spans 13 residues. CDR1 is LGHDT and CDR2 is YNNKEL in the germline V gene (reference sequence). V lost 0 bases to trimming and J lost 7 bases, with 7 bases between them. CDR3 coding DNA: TGTGCCAGCAGCCAAGATTCAGCCCAGCCCCAGCATTTT. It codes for CASSQDSAQPQHF.

The CDR3, as DNA: TGTGCCAGCAGCTTAAATAGCGGGGGGGGCACAGATACGCAGTATTTT. Translated, it gives CASSLNSGGGTDTQYF. The chain has TRBV7-2 and TRBJ2-3; 11 bases agree with TRBD2. Trimming took 2 bases from V and 1 from J; bases not matched to a gene: 2. The CDR3 totals 16 residues. The germline gives CDR1 SGHTA, CDR2 FQGNSA.

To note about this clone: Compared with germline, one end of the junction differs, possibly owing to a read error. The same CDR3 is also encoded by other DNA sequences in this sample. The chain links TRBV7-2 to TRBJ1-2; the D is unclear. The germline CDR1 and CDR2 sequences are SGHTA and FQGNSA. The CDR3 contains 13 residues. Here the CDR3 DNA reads TGTGCCAGCAGTTTAGAGAAGAACTATGGCTACACCTTC. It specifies CASSLEKNYGYTF.

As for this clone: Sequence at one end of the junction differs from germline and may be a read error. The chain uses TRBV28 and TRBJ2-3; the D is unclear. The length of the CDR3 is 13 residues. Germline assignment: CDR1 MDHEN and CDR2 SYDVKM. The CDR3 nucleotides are TGTGCCAGCAGTTTCCAGCCCACAAATACGCAGTATTTT. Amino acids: CASSFQPTNTQYF.

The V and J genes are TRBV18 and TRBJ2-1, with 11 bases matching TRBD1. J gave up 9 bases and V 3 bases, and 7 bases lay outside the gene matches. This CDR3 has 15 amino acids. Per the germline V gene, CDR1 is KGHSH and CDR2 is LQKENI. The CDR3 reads CASSPTRDRGAEQFF. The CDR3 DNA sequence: TGTGCCAGCTCACCTACCCGGGACAGGGGGGCTGAGCAGTTCTTC.

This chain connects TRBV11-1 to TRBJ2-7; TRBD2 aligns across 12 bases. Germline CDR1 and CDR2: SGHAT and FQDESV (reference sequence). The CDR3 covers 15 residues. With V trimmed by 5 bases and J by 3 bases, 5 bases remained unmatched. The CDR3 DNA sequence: TGTGCCAGCAGCCGAACTAGCGGGGGGATCTACGAGCAGTACTTC. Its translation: CASSRTSGGIYEQYF.

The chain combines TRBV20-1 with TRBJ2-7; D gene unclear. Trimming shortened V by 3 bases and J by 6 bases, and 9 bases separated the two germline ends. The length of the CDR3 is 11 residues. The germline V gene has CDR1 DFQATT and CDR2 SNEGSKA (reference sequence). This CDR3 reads CSASSGSEQYF. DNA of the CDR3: TGCAGTGCTAGTTCCGGCTCCGAGCAGTACTTC.

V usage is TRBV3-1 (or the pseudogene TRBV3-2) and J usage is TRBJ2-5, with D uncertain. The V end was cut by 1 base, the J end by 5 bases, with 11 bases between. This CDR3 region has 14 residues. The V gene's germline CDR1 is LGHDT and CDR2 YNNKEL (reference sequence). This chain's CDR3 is CASSQGALRETQYF. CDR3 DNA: TGTGCCAGCAGCCAAGGGGCGCTTCGGGAGACCCAGTACTTC.

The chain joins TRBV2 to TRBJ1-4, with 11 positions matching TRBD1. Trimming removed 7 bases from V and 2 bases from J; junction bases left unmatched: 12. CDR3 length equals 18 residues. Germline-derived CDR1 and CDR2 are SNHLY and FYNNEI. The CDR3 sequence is CASTDRTGGRSTNEKLFF. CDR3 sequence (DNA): TGTGCCAGCACTGACCGGACAGGGGGCAGGAGCACTAATGAAAAACTGTTTTTT.

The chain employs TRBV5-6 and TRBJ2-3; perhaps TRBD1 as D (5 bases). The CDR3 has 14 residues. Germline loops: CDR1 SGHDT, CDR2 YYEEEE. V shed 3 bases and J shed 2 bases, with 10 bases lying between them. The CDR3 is CASSSGRYTDTQYF. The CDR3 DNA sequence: TGTGCCAGCAGCTCAGGGCGTTACACAGATACGCAGTATTTT. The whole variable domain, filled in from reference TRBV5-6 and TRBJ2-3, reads DAGVTQSPTHLIKTRGQQVTLRCSPKSGHDTVSWYQQALGQGPQFIFQYYEEEERQRGNFPDRFSGHQFPNYSSELNVNALLLGDSALYLCASSSGRYTDTQYFGPGTRLTVL.

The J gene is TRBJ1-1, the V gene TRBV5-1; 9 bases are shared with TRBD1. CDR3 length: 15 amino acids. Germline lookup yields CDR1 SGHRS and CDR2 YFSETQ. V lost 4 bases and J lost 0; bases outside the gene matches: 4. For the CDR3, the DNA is TGCGCCAGCAGCCCGGGACAGGGTATGAACACTGAAGCTTTCTTT. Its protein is CASSPGQGMNTEAFF.

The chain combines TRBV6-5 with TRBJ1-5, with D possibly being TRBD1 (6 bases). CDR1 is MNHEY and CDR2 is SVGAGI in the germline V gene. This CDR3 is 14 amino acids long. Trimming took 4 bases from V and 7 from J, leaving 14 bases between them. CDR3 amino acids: CASSSQGGGQPQHF. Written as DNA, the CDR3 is TGTGCCAGCAGTTCACAGGGAGGTGGGCAGCCCCAGCATTTT.

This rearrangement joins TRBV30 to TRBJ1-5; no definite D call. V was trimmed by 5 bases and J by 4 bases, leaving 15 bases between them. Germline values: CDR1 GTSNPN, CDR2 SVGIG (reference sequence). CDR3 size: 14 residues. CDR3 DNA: TGTGCCTGGTCAGGACTGGGTGAGAATCAGCCCCAGCATTTT. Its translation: CAWSGLGENQPQHF.

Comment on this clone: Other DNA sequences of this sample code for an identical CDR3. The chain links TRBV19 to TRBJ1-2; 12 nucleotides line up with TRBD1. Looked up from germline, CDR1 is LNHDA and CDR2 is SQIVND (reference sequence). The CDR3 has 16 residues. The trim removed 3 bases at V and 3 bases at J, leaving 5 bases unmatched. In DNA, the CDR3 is TGTGCCAGTAGTATCCCGGGGACAGGGGGCCACTATGGCTACACCTTC. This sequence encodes CASSIPGTGGHYGYTF.

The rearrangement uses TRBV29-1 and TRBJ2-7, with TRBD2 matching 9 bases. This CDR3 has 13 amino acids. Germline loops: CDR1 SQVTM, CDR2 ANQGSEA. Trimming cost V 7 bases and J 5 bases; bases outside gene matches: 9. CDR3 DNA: TGCAGCGCCCCGGGGCGGGAGGGCAACGAGCAGTACTTC. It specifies CSAPGREGNEQYF.

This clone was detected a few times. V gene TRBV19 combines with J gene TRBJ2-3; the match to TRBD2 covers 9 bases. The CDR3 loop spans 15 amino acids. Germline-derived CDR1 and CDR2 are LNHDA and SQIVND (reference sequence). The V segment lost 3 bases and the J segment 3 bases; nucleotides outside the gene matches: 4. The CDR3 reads CASSMVSGGTDTQYF. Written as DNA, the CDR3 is TGTGCCAGTAGTATGGTTAGCGGGGGAACAGATACGCAGTATTTT.

The CDR3 region is CASSLGVNSPLHF. Here the CDR3 DNA reads TGTGCCAGCAGTTTAGGGGTCAATTCACCCCTCCACTTT. V gene TRBV12-3 or TRBV12-4 combines with J gene TRBJ1-6; the D is unclear. V was cut by 1 base and J by 7 bases, with 5 bases left in between. This CDR3 has 13 amino acids.

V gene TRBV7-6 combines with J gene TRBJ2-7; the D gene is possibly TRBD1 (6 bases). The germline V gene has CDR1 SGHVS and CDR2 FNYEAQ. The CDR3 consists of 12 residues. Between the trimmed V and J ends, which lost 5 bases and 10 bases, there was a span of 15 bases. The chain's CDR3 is CASSPDRVSQYF. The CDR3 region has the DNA TGTGCCAGCAGCCCGGACAGAGTGTCCCAGTACTTC.

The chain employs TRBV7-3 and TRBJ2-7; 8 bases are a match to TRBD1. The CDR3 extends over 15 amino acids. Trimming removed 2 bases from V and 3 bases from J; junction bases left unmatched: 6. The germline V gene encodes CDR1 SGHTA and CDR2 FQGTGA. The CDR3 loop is CASSLWAGGNYEQYF. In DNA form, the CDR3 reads TGTGCCAGCAGCTTATGGGCAGGGGGCAACTACGAGCAGTACTTC.

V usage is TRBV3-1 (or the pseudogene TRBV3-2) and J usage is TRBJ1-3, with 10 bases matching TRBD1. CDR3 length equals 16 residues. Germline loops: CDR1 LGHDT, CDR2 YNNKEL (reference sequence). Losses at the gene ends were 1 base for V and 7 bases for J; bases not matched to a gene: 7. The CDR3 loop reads CASSQGDRGLWNTIYF. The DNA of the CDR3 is TGTGCCAGCAGCCAAGGAGACAGGGGGCTTTGGAACACCATATATTTT.

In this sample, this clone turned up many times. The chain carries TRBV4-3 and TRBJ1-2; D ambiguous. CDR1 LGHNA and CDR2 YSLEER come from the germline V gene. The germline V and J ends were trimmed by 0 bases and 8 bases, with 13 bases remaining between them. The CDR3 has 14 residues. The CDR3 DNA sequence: TGCGCCAGCAGCCAAGATCTGCAGTTGAGAGGCTACACCTTC. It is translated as CASSQDLQLRGYTF.

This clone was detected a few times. CDR3 sequence reads: CASSWVDQGGGETQYF. DNA for the CDR3: TGTGCCAGCAGTTGGGTTGACCAGGGGGGGGGAGAGACCCAGTACTTC. The V call is TRBV27, the J call TRBJ2-5; D possibly matches TRBD1 or TRBD2 (7 bases each). CDR1 is MNHEY, CDR2 SMNVEV, per germline (reference sequence). The V end was cut by 4 bases, the J end by 4 bases, with 19 bases between. This CDR3 has 16 amino acids.